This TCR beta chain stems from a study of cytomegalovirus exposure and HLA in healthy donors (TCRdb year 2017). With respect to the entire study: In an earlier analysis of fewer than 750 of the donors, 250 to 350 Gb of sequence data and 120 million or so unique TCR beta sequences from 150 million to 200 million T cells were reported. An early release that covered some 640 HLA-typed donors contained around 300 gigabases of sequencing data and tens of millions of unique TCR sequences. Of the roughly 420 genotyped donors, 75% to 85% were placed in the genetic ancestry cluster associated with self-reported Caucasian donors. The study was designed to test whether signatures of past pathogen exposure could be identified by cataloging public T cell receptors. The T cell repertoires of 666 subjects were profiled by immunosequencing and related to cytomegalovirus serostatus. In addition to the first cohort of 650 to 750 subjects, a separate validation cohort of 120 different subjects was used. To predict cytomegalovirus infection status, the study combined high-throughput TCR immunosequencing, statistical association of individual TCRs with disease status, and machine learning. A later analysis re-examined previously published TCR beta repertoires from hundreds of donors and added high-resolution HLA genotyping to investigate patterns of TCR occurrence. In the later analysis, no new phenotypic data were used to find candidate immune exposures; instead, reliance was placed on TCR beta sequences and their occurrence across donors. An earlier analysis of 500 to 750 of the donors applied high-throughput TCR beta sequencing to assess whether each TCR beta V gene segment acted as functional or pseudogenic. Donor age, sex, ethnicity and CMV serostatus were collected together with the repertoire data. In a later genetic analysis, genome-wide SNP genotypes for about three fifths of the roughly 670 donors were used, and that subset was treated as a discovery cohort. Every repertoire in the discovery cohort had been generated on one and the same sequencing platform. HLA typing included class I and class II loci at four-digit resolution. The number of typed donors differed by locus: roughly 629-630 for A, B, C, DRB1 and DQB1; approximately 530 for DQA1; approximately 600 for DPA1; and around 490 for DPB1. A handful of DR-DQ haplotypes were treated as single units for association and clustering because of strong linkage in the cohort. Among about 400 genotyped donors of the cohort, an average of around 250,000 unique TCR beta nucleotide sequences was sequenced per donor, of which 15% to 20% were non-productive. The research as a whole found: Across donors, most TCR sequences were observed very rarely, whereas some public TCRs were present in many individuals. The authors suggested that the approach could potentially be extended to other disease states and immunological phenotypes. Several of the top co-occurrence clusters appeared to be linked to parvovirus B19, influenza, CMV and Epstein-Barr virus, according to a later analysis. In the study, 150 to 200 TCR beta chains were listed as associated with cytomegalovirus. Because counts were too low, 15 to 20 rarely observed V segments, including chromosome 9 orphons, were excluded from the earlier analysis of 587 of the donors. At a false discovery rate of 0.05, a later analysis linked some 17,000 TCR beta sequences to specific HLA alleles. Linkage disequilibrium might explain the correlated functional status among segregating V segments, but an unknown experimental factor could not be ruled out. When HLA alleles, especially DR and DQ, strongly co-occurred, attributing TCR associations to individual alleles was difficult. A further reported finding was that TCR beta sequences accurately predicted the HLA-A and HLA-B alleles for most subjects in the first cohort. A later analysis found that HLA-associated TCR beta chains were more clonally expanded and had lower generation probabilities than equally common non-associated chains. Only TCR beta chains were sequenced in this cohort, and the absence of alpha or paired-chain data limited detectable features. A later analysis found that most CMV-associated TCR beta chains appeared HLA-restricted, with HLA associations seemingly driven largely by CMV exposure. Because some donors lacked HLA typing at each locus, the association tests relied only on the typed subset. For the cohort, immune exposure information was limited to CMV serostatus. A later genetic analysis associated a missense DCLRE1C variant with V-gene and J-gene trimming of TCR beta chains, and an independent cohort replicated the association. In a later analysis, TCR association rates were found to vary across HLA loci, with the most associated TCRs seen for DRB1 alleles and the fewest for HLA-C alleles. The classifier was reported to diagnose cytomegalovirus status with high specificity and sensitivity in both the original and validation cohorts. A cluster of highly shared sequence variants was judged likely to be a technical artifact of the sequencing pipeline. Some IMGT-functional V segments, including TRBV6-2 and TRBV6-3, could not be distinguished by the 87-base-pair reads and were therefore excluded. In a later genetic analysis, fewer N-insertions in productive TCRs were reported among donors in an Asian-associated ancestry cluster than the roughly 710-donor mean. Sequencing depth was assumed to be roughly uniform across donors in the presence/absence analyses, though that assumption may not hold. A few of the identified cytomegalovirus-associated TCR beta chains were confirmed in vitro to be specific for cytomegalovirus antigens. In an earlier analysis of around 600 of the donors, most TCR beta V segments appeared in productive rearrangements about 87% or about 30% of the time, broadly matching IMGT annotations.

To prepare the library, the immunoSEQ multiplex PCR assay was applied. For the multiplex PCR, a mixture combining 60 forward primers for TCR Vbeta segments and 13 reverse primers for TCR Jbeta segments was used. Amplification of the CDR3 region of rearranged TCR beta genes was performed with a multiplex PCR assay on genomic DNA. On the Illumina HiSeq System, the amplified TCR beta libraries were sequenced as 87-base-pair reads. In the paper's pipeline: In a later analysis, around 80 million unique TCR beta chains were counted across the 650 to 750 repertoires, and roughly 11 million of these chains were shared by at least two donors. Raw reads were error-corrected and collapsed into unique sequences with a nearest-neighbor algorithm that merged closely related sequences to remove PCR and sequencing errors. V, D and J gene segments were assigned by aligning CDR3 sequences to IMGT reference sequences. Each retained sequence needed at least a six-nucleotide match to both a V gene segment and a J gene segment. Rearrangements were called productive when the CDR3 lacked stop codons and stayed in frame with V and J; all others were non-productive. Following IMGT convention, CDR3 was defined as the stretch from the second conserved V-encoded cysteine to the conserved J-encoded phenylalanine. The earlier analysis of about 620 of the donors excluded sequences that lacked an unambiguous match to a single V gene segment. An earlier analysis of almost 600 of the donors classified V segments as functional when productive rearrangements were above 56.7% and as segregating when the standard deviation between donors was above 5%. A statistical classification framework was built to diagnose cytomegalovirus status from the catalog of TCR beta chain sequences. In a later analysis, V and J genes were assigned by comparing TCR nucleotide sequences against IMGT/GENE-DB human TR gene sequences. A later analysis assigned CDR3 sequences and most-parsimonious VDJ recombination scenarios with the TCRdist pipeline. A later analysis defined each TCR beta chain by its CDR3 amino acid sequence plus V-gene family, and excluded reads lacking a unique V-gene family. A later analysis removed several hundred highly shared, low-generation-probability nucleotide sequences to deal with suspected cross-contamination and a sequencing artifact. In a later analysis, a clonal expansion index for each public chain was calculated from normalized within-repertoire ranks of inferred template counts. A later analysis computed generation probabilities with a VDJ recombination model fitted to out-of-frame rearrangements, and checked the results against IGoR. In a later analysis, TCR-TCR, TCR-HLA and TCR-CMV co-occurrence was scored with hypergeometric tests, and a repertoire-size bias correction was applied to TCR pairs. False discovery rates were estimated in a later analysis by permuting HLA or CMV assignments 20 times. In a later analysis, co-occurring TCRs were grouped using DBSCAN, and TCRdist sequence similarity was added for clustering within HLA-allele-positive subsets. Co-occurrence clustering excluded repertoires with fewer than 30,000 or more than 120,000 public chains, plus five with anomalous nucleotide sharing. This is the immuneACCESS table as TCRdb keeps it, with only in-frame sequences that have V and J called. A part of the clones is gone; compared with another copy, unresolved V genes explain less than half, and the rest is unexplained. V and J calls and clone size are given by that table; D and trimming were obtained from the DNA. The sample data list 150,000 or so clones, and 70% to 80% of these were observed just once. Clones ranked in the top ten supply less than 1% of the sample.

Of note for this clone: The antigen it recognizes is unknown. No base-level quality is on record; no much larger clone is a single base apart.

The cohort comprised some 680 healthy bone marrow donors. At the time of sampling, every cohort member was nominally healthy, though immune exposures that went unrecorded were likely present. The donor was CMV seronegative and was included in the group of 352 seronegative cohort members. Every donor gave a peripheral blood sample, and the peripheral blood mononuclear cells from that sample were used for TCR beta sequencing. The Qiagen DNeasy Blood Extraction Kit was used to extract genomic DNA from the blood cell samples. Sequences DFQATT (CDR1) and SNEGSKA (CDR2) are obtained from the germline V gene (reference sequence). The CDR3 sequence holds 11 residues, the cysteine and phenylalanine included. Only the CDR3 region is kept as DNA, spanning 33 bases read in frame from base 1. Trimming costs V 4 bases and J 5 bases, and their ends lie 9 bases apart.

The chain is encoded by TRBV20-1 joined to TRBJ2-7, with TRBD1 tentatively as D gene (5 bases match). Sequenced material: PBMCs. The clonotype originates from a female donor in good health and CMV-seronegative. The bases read TGCAGTGCTACCCAGGGCCACGAGCAGTACTTC. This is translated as CSATQGHEQYF.